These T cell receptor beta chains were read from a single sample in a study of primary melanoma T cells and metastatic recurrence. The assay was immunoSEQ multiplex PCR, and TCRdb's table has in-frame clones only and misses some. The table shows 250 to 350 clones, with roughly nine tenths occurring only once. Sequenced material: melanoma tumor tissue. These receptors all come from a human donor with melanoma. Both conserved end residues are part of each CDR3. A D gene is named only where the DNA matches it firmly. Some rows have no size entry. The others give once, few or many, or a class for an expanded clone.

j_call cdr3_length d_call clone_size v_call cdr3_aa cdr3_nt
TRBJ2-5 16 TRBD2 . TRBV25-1 CASSELSSGAQETQYF TGTGCCAGCAGTGAATTGAGTAGCGGGGCACAAGAGACCCAGTACTTC
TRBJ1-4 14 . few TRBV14 CASSHRQVNEKLFF TGTGCCAGCAGTCACAGACAAGTTAATGAAAAACTGTTTTTT
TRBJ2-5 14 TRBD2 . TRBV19 CASSIPAGAGTQYF TGTGCCAGTAGTATACCAGCGGGAGCCGGGACCCAGTACTTC
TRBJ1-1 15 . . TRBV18 CASSPPGFWGTEAFF TGTGCCAGCTCACCACCCGGATTTTGGGGCACTGAAGCTTTCTTT
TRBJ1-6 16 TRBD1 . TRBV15 CATSRASGRGRSPLHF TGTGCCACCAGCAGAGCTAGTGGCAGGGGGCGGTCACCCCTCCACTTT
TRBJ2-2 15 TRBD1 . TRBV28 CASSLSGGASGELFF TGTGCCAGCAGCTTATCAGGGGGCGCATCCGGGGAGCTGTTTTTT
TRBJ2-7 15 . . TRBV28 CASSLLGVGSYEQYF TGTGCCAGCAGTTTATTGGGTGTAGGAAGCTACGAGCAGTACTTC
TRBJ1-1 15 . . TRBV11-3 CASSLEGRGYTEAFF TGTGCCAGCAGCTTAGAAGGCAGAGGGTACACTGAAGCTTTCTTT
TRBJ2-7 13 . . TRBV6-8 CAISPTDRNEQYF TGTGCCATCAGTCCCACGGACAGAAACGAGCAGTACTTC
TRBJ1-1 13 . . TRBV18 CASSLGLNTEAFF TGTGCCAGCTCACTCGGACTGAACACTGAAGCTTTCTTT
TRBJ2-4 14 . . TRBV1 CASSAGQGGYIQYF TGCGCCAGCAGCGCCGGACAGGGAGGGTACATTCAGTACTTC
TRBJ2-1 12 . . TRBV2 CASSDRNNEQFF TGTGCCAGCAGTGACCGGAACAATGAGCAGTTCTTC
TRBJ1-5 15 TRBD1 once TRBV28 CASSLQGYSNQPQHF TGTGCCAGCAGCCTACAGGGGTATAGCAATCAGCCCCAGCATTTT
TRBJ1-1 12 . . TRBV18 CASSPPMGEAFF TGTGCCAGCTCACCACCTATGGGAGAAGCTTTCTTT
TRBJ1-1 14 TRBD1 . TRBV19 CATRRQGGGTEAFF TGTGCCACCCGGAGACAGGGCGGGGGCACTGAAGCTTTCTTT
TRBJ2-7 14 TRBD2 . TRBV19 CASSTGTRTYEQYF TGTGCCAGTAGTACCGGGACTAGAACCTACGAGCAGTACTTC
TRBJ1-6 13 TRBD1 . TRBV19 CASSRTGGSPLHF TGTGCCAGTAGCAGGACAGGGGGCTCACCCCTCCACTTT
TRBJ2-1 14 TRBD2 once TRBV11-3 CASSSGLGNNEQFF TGTGCCAGCAGCTCTGGACTAGGAAACAATGAGCAGTTCTTC
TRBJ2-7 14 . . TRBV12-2 CVSSGTAQPYEQYF TGTGTCAGCTCCGGGACAGCGCAACCCTATGAGCAGTACTTC
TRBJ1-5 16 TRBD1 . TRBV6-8 CASSYGDRGWDQPQHF TGTGCCAGCAGTTACGGCGACAGGGGGTGGGATCAGCCCCAGCATTTT
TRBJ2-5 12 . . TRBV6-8 CASKRVGETQYF TGTGCCAGCAAGAGGGTTGGAGAGACCCAGTACTTC
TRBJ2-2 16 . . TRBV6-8 CASSYERPSNTGELFF TGTGCCAGCAGTTACGAGAGGCCTTCGAACACCGGGGAGCTGTTTTTT
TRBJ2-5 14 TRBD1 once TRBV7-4 CASSSPGTEETQYF TGTGCCAGCAGCTCACCGGGGACAGAAGAGACCCAGTACTTC
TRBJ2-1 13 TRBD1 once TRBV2 CASRGTVYNEQFF TGTGCCAGCAGAGGGACAGTCTACAATGAGCAGTTCTTC
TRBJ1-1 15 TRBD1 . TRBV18 CASSPIQGADTEAFF TGTGCCAGCTCACCCATACAGGGGGCCGACACTGAAGCTTTCTTT
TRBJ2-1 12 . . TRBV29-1 CSVLAVDNEQFF TGCAGCGTTTTAGCAGTCGACAATGAGCAGTTCTTC
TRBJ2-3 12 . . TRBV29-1 CSVDSGTDTQYF TGCAGCGTTGATTCAGGGACAGATACGCAGTATTTT
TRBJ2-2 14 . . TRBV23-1 CASSQVAGTGELFF TGCGCCAGCAGCCAGGTAGCCGGAACCGGGGAGCTGTTTTTT
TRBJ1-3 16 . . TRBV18 CASSRTAPGIGNTIYF TGTGCCAGCTCACGGACAGCTCCTGGTATTGGAAACACCATATATTTT
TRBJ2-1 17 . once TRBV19 CASSRGRSGAAYNEQFF TGTGCCAGTAGTAGGGGGCGCTCGGGCGCGGCCTACAATGAGCAGTTCTTC
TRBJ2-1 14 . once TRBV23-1 CASSPQGIGLEQFF TGCGCCAGCAGTCCACAGGGAATTGGTTTGGAGCAGTTCTTC
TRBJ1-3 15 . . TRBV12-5 CASKTTLQGGNTIYF TGTGCCAGCAAGACGACGTTACAGGGTGGAAACACCATATATTTT
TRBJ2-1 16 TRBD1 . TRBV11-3 CASSLGPGQGTNEQFF TGTGCCAGCAGCTTGGGTCCGGGACAGGGCACCAATGAGCAGTTCTTC
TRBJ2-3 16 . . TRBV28 CASSTRFSRGADTQYF TGTGCCAGCAGTACTAGGTTTTCCCGGGGCGCAGATACGCAGTATTTT
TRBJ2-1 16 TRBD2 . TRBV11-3 CASSLPLAGDRNEQFF TGTGCCAGCAGCCTCCCGCTAGCGGGAGATAGGAATGAGCAGTTCTTC
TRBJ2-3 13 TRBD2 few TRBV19 CASNGGGADTQYF TGTGCCAGTAACGGCGGGGGGGCAGATACGCAGTATTTT
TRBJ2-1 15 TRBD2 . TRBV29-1 CSVGSLAGGYNEQFF TGCAGCGTTGGTTCGCTAGCGGGAGGGTACAATGAGCAGTTCTTC
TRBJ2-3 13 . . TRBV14 CASSRFTADTQYF TGTGCCAGCAGCCGTTTTACTGCAGATACGCAGTATTTT
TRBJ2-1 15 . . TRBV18 CASSLRTKPIDEQFF TGTGCCAGCTCACTGCGGACAAAACCTATAGATGAGCAGTTCTTC
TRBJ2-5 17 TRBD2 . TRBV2 CASSASQTSGATGTQYF TGTGCCAGCAGTGCAAGTCAGACTAGCGGAGCAACGGGGACCCAGTACTTC
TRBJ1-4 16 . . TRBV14 CASSQGVRTRNEKLFF TGTGCCAGCAGCCAAGGGGTCCGCACCCGGAATGAAAAACTGTTTTTT
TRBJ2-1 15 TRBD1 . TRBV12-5 CASGLGQGIDNEQFF TGTGCTAGTGGTTTGGGACAGGGAATAGACAATGAGCAGTTCTTC
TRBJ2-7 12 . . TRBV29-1 CSVGNRGGEQYF TGCAGCGTTGGCAACAGGGGAGGCGAGCAGTACTTC
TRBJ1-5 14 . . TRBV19 CASTPGTGNQPQHF TGTGCCAGTACCCCCGGTACGGGCAATCAGCCCCAGCATTTT
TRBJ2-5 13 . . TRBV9 CASSVNPGETQYF TGTGCCAGCAGCGTAAACCCCGGGGAGACCCAGTACTTC
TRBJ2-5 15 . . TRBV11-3 CASSLQTGPQETQYF TGTGCCAGCAGCCTCCAGACAGGACCGCAAGAGACCCAGTACTTC
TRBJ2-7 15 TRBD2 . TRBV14 CASSQGTSGIYEQYF TGTGCCAGCAGCCAAGGGACTAGCGGGATCTACGAGCAGTACTTC
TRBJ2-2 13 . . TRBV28 CASSSANTGELFF TGTGCCAGCAGTTCCGCGAACACCGGGGAGCTGTTTTTT
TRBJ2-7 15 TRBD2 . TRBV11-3 CASSRTSGLSYEQYF TGTGCCAGCAGCAGGACTAGCGGGCTCTCCTACGAGCAGTACTTC
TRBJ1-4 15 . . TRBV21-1 CASSIQKHRGEKLFF TGTGCCAGCAGTATACAAAAGCATAGGGGTGAAAAACTGTTTTTT
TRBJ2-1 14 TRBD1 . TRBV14 CASSPGQGTAEQFF TGTGCCAGCAGTCCGGGACAGGGGACCGCTGAGCAGTTCTTC
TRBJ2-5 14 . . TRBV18 CASSPYLGGETQYF TGTGCCAGCTCACCGTACCTGGGGGGAGAGACCCAGTACTTC
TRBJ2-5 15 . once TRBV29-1 CSVAISPGPQGTQYF TGCAGCGTTGCCATTTCGCCGGGACCCCAGGGGACCCAGTACTTC
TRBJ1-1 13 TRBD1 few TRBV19 CASNHRGSTEAFF TGTGCCAGTAACCACAGGGGTAGCACTGAAGCTTTCTTT
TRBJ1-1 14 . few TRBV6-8 CASSLTASNTEAFF TGTGCCAGCAGTTTGACAGCCTCGAACACTGAAGCTTTCTTT
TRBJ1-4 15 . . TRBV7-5 CASSQQGMPNEKLFF TGTGCCAGCAGCCAACAGGGGATGCCTAATGAAAAACTATTTTTT
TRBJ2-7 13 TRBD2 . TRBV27 CASSFTAGGEQYF TGTGCCAGCAGTTTTACTGCGGGAGGCGAGCAGTACTTC
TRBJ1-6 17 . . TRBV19 CASSPLPGGLYNSPLHF TGTGCCAGTAGTCCTCTCCCCGGGGGCCTCTATAATTCACCCCTTCACTTT
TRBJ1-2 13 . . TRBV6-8 CASNYRQDYGYTF TGTGCCAGTAACTATCGCCAAGACTATGGCTACACCTTC
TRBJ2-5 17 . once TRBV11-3 CASSLGSVGGWGETQYF TGTGCCAGCAGCCTAGGATCAGTTGGCGGGTGGGGAGAGACCCAGTACTTC